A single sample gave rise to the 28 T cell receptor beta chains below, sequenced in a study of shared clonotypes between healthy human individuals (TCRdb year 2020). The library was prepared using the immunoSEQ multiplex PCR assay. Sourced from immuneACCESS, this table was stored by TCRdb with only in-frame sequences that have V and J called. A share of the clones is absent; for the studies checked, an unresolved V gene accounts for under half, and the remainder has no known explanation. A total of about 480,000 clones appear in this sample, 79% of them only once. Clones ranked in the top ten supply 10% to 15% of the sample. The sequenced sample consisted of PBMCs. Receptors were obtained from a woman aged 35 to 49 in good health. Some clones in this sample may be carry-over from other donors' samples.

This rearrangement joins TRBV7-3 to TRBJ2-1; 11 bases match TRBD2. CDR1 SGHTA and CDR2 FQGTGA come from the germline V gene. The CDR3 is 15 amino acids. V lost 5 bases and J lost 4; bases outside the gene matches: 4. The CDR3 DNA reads TGTGCCAGCAGCCCCCGACTAGCGGGGTACAATGAGCAGTTCTTC. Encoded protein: CASSPRLAGYNEQFF.

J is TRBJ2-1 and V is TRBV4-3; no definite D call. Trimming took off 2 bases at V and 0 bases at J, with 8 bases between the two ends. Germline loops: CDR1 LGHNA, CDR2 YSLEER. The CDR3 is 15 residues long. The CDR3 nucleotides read TGCGCCAGCAGCCAACTCCATAGCTCCTACAATGAGCAGTTCTTC. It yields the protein CASSQLHSSYNEQFF.

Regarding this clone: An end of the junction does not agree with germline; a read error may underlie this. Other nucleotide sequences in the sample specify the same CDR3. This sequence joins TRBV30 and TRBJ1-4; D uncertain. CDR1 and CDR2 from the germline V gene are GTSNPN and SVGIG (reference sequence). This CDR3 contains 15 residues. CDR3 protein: CAWSVSYGTNEKLFF. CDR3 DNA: TGTGCCTGGAGTGTATCTTATGGAACTAACGAAAAACTGTTTTTT. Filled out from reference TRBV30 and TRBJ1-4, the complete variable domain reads SQTIHQWPATLVQPVGSPLSLECTVEGTSNPNLYWYRQAAGRGLQLLFYSVGIGQISSEVPQNLSASRPQDRQFILSSKKLLLSDSGFYLCAWSVSYGTNEKLFFGSGTQLSVL.

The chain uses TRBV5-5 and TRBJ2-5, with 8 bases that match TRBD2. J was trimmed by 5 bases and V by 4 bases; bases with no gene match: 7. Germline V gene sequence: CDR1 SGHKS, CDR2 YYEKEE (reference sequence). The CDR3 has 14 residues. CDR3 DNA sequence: TGTGCCAGCAGCCTAGCGGGTAGGGGGGAGACCCAGTACTTC. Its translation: CASSLAGRGETQYF.

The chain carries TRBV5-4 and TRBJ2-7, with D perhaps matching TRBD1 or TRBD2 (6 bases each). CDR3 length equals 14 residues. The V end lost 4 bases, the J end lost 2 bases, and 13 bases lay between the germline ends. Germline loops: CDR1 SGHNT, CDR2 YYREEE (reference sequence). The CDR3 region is CASSGGGGTYEQYF. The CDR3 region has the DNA TGTGCCAGCAGCGGCGGAGGGGGAACCTACGAGCAGTACTTC.

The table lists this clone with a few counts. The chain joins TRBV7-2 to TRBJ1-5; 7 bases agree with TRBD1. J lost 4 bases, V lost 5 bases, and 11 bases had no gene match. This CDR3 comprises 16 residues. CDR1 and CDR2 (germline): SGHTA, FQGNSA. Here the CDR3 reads CASSPHFGTENQPQHF. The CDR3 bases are TGTGCCAGCAGCCCCCATTTTGGGACAGAAAATCAGCCCCAGCATTTT.

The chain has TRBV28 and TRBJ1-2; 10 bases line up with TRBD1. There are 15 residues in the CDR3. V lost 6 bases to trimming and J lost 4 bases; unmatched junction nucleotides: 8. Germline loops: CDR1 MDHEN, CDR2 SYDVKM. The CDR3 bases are TGTGCCAGCAGCTCCGGGACAGGGGAAGTCTATGGCTACACCTTC. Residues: CASSSGTGEVYGYTF.

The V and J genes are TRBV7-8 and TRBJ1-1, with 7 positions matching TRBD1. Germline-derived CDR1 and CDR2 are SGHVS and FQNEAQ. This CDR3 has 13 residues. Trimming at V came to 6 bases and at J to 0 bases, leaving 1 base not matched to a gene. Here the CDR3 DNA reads TGTGCCAGCAGGACAGGGATGAACACTGAAGCTTTCTTT. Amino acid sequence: CASRTGMNTEAFF. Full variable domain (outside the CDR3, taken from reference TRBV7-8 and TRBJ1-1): GAGVSQSPRYKVAKRGQDVALRCDPISGHVSLFWYQQALGQGPEFLTYFQNEAQLDKSGLPSDRFFAERPEGSVSTLKIQRTQQEDSAVYLCASRTGMNTEAFFGQGTRLTVV.

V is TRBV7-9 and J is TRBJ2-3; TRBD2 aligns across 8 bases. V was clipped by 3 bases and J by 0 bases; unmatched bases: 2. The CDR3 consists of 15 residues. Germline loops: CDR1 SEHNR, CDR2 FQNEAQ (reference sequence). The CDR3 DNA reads TGTGCCAGCAGCTTGGCGGGAGGAAGCACAGATACGCAGTATTTT. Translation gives CASSLAGGSTDTQYF.

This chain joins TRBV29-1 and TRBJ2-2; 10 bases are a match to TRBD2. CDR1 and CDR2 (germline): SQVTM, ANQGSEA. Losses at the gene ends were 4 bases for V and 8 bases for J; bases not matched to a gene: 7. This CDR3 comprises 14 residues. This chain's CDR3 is CSVGPASGSGELFF. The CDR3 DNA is TGCAGCGTTGGCCCGGCTAGCGGGAGTGGGGAGCTGTTTTTT.

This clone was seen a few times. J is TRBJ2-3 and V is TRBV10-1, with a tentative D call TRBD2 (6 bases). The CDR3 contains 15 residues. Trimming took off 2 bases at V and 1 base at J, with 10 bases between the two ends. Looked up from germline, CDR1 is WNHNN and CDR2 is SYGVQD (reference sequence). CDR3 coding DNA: TGCGCCAGCAGTGAGAACACGGGGGGCACAGATACGCAGTATTTT. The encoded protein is CASSENTGGTDTQYF.

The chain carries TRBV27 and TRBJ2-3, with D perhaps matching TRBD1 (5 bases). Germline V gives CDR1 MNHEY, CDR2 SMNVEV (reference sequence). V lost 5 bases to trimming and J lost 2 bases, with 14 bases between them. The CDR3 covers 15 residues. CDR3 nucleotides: TGTGCCAGCAGTCCCCCAGGGTCCAACACAGATACGCAGTATTTT. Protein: CASSPPGSNTDTQYF.

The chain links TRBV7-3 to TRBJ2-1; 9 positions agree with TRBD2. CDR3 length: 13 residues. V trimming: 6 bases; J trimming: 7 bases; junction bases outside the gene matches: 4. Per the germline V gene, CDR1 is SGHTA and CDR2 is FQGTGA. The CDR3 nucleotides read TGTGCCAGCAGAGGACTAGCGCCGAATGAGCAGTTCTTC. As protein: CASRGLAPNEQFF.

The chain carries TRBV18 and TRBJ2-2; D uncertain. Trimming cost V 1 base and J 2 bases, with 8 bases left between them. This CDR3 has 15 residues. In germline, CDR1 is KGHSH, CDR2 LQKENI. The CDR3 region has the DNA TGTGCCAGCTCACCACGTGAGACCAACACCGGGGAGCTGTTTTTT. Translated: CASSPRETNTGELFF.

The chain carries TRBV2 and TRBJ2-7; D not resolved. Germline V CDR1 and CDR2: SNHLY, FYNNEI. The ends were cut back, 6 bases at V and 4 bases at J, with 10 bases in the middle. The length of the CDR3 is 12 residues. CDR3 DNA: TGTGCCAGCAGCAGGCAGATTTACGAGCAGTACTTC. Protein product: CASSRQIYEQYF.

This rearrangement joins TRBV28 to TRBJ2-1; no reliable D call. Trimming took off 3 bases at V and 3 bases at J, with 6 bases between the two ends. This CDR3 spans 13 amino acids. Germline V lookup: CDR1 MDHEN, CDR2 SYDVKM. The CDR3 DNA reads TGTGCCAGCAGTTTTTCGGACTACAATGAGCAGTTCTTC. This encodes CASSFSDYNEQFF.

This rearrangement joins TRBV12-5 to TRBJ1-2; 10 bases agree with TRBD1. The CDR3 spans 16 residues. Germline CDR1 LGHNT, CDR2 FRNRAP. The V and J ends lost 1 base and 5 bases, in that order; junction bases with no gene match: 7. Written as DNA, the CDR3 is TGTGCTAGTGGTTTGGCGACAGGGGGCCCGATTTATGGCTACACCTTC. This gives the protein CASGLATGGPIYGYTF.

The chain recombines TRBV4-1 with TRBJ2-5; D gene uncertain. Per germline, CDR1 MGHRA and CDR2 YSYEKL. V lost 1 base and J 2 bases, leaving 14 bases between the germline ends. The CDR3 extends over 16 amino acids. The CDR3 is CASSQVGLVGQETQYF. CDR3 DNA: TGCGCCAGCAGCCAAGTGGGTCTAGTTGGACAAGAGACCCAGTACTTC.

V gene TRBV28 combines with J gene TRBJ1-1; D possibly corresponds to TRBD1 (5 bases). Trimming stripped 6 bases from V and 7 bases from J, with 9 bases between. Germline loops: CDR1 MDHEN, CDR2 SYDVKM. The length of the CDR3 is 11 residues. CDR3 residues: CASRYRSEAFF. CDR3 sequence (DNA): TGTGCCAGCAGGTACAGGAGTGAAGCTTTCTTT.

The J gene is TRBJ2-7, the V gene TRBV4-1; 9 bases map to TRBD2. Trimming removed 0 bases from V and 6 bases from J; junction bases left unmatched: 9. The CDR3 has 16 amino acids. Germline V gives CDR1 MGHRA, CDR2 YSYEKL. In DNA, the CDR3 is TGCGCCAGCAGCCAAGAGAGCGGGAGGCTGGCTAGCGAGCAGTACTTC. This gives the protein CASSQESGRLASEQYF.

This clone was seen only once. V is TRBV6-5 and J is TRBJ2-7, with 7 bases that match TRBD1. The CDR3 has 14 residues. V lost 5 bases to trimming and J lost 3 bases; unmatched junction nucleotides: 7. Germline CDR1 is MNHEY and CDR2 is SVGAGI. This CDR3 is CASSRDSSIYEQYF. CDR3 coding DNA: TGTGCCAGCAGTCGGGACAGCTCTATCTACGAGCAGTACTTC.

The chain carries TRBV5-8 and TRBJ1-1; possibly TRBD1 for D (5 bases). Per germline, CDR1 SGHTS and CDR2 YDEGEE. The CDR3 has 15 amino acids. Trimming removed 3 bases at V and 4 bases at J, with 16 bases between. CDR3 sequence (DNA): TGTGCCAGCAGCTGGACGGGACTCTCCAGCACTGAAGCTTTCTTT. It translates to CASSWTGLSSTEAFF. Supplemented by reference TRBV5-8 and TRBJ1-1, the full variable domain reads EAGVTQSPTHLIKTRGQQATLRCSPISGHTSVYWYQQALGLGLQFLLWYDEGEERNRGNFPPRFSGRQFPNYSSELNVNALELEDSALYLCASSWTGLSSTEAFFGQGTRLTVV.

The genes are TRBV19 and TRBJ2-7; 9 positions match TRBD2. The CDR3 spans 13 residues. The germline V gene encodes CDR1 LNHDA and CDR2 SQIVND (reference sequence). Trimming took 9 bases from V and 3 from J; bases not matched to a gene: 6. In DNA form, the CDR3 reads TGTGCCAGCCAATGGACTAGCGACTACGAGCAGTACTTC. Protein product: CASQWTSDYEQYF. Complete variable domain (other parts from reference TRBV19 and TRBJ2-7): DGGITQSPKYLFRKEGQNVTLSCEQNLNHDAMYWYRQDPGQGLRLIYYSQIVNDFQKGDIAEGYSVSREKKESFPLTVTSAQKNPTAFYLCASQWTSDYEQYFGPGTRLTVT.

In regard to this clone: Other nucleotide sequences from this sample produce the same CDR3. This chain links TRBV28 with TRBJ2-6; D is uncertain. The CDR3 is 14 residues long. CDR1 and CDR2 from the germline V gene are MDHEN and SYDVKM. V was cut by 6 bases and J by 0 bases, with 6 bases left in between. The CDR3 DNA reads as TGTGCCAGCAGCTCGGGCTCTGGGGCCAACGTCCTGACTTTC. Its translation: CASSSGSGANVLTF.

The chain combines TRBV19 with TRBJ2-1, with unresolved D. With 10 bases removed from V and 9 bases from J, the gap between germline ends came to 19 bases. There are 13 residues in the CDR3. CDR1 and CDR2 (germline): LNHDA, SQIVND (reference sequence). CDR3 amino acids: CATTSQYWGEQFF. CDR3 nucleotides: TGTGCCACCACGTCACAGTATTGGGGTGAGCAGTTCTTC.

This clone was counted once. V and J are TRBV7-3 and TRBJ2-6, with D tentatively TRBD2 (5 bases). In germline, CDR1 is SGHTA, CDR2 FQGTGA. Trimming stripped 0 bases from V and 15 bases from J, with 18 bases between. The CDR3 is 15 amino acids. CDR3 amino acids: CASSLTQVQAGGLTF. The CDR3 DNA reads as TGTGCCAGCAGCTTAACGCAGGTGCAGGCTGGAGGCCTGACTTTC.

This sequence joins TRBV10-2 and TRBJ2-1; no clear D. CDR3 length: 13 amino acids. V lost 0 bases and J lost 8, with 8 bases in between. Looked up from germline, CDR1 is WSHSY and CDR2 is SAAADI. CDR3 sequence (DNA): TGCGCCAGCAGTGAGTCGAGCGTCGATGAGCAGTTCTTC. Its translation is CASSESSVDEQFF.

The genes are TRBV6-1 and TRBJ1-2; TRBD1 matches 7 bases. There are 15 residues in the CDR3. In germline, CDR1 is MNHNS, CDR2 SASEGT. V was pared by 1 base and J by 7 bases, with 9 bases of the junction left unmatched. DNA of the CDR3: TGTGCCAGCAGTGAAGAATCAGGGGGTGTCGGTGGCTACACCTTC. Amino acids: CASSEESGGVGGYTF.